Listed here are 9 T cell receptor beta chains from one sample, sequenced in a study of molecular identifiers for immune sequencing clone quantification. TCRdb analysed the PCR reads with MiXCR anew, one entry per CDR3 protein. The table includes more than 450,000 distinct CDR3 sequences, about 26% detected once. The material sequenced was naive CD8+ T cells from blood, with Jurkat cell RNA spiked in. The sample's subset: FACS-sorted CD8+CD4-CCR7+CD45RA+ naive T cells. The source of these receptors is a human donor in good health. Some libraries in this study had Jurkat cell RNA spiked in.

As for this clonotype: A much larger clone differs by one base, so this may be a read error. The conserved phenylalanine or tryptophan normally closing the CDR3 is absent here, so this likely arose from a read error. The chain has TRBV6-5 and TRBJ2-3, with 12 bases aligning to TRBD2. Germline CDR1 MNHEY, CDR2 SVGAGI. The trim removed 6 bases at V and 0 bases at J, leaving 4 bases unmatched. The CDR3 is 16 residues long. The CDR3 loop reads CASSSGLAGSTDTQYL. Here the CDR3 DNA reads TGTGCCAGCAGCTCGGGACTAGCGGGTAGCACAGATACGCAGTATCTT.

This chain links TRBV2 with TRBJ2-3, with 9 bases that match TRBD2. CDR1 and CDR2 (germline): SNHLY, FYNNEI. This CDR3 comprises 16 residues. Unmatched junction bases numbered 8, after V lost 3 bases and J lost 4 bases. The DNA of the CDR3 is TGTGCCAGCAGTGATCCTAGCGGGAAATACCCAGATACGCAGTATTTT. It specifies CASSDPSGKYPDTQYF.

V and J are TRBV19 and TRBJ1-4; 7 bases line up with TRBD1. The ends lost 6 bases at V and 8 bases at J; junction bases unmatched: 15. CDR3 size: 16 residues. Per germline, CDR1 LNHDA and CDR2 SQIVND (reference sequence). The CDR3 spells CASRRSTRGSGEKLFF. CDR3 nucleotides: TGTGCCAGTAGGAGATCGACCAGGGGGTCGGGGGAAAAACTGTTTTTT.

The rearrangement joins TRBV4-1 to TRBJ2-1; D is unclear. The V gene's germline CDR1 is MGHRA and CDR2 YSYEKL. The CDR3 sequence is 18 residues long. The ends were cut back, 0 bases at V and 6 bases at J, with 21 bases in the middle. The CDR3 region is CASSQDRSSAGGTNEQFF. In nucleotides, the CDR3 is TGCGCCAGCAGCCAAGACAGGTCCTCGGCAGGCGGAACCAATGAGCAGTTCTTC.

This chain uses TRBV27 with TRBJ2-3, with 11 bases aligning to TRBD2. After removal of 3 bases from V and 5 bases from J, the junction contained 4 bases not matched to a gene. The CDR3 contains 15 residues. The germline gives CDR1 MNHEY, CDR2 SMNVEV (reference sequence). The DNA of the CDR3 is TGTGCCAGCAGTTTGGTCCTAGCGGGAGGAGATACGCAGTATTTT. Its protein product is CASSLVLAGGDTQYF.

V is TRBV5-4 and J is TRBJ1-1; unclear D gene. Germline-derived CDR1 and CDR2 are SGHNT and YYREEE (reference sequence). The ends were cut back, 6 bases at V and 1 base at J, with 13 bases in the middle. This CDR3 region has 14 residues. CDR3 amino acids: CASNPLGPNTEAFF. CDR3 nucleotide sequence: TGTGCCAGCAACCCGTTGGGCCCGAACACTGAAGCTTTCTTT.

A few counts support this clonotype. This rearrangement joins TRBV20-1 to TRBJ2-7, with 8 bases fitting TRBD2. Germline CDR1 DFQATT, CDR2 SNEGSKA (reference sequence). Trimming removed 6 bases from V and 0 bases from J; junction bases left unmatched: 19. The length of the CDR3 is 18 residues. CDR3 sequence: CSARPTGLETLSSYEQYF. Here the CDR3 DNA reads TGCAGTGCCAGACCGACGGGACTAGAAACTTTAAGCTCCTACGAGCAGTACTTC.

This chain links TRBV28 with TRBJ1-1, with D unresolved. V was trimmed by 4 bases and J by 11 bases, leaving 17 bases between them. Germline V CDR1 and CDR2: MDHEN, SYDVKM. The length of the CDR3 is 13 residues. CDR3 sequence: CASSYPGPTGAFF. The CDR3 coding sequence is TGTGCCAGCAGTTACCCCGGGCCCACGGGGGCTTTCTTT.

A note on this clonotype: A much larger clone differs from this one at a single base, so this may be a read error. In nucleotides, the CDR3 is TGTGCCAGCAGTTTTATGGTCCGAGACATTGAAGCTTTCTTT. Translated, it gives CASSFMVRDIEAFF. The genes are TRBV12-3 or TRBV12-4 and TRBJ1-1; no firm D call. This CDR3 has 14 residues. V was shortened by 3 bases and J by 7 bases, with 15 bases between the two germline ends.